Listed here are 20 T cell receptor beta chains from one sample, sequenced in a study of CD8 T cells in ankylosing spondylitis. Study outcomes and limitations: Characteristic, it appeared, of ankylosing spondylitis blood was a TCR beta motif of 7 or 8 highly homologous variants.

These TCRs' antigens remain unknown. TCRdb re-called the 5' RACE reads with MiXCR, one entry per CDR3 protein. This sample has about 840,000 distinct CDR3 sequences; 12% occur once, and the top ten carry about 0.49%. Sequences were obtained from blood, either unsorted or a sorted T cell fraction (not recorded which). The receptors come from a male donor with ankylosing spondylitis.

This chain links TRBV7-9 with TRBJ1-5; TRBD1 matches 9 bases. The CDR3 consists of 16 residues. The V gene's germline CDR1 is SEHNR and CDR2 FQNEAQ (reference sequence). With V trimmed by 3 bases and J by 0 bases, 3 bases remained unmatched. The CDR3 region has the DNA TGTGCCAGCAGCTTGGGACAGGGTGATAGCAATCAGCCCCAGCATTTT. This sequence encodes CASSLGQGDSNQPQHF.

This clonotype was detected only a few times. This chain connects TRBV7-2 to TRBJ1-4; 9 nucleotides match TRBD1. Germline-derived CDR1 and CDR2 are SGHTA and FQGNSA. The CDR3 extends over 12 amino acids. With 5 bases clipped from V and 14 bases from J, the junction kept 6 bases outside the gene matches. CDR3 loop: CASSRPGQGLFF. The CDR3 nucleotides are TGTGCCAGCAGCCGCCCAGGACAGGGGCTGTTTTTT.

This clonotype was counted between two and nine times. The rearrangement uses TRBV7-9 and TRBJ1-1; TRBD1 matches at 9 bases. The V gene end was trimmed by 4 bases and the J gene end by 6 bases; junction bases not matched to a gene: 9. CDR1 and CDR2 from the germline V gene are SEHNR and FQNEAQ (reference sequence). The CDR3 sequence is 15 residues long. The CDR3 region is CASSSSGQGIAEAFF. The CDR3 DNA sequence: TGTGCCAGCAGCTCCTCGGGACAGGGCATAGCTGAAGCTTTCTTT.

This chain joins TRBV10-3 and TRBJ1-4; D is uncertain. In germline, CDR1 is ENHRY, CDR2 SYGVKD. The CDR3 is made up of 12 amino acids. Trimming shortened V by 1 base and J by 8 bases, and 5 bases separated the two germline ends. The CDR3 DNA reads TGTGCCATCAGTGAGTTCCGGGAAAAACTGTTTTTT. This gives the protein CAISEFREKLFF.

This clonotype was picked up a small number of times. The chain couples TRBV20-1 to TRBJ2-1; tentative D call: TRBD1 (7 bases). The CDR3 is 14 residues long. Trimming pared 6 bases from V and 6 bases from J, leaving 18 bases between. The germline gives CDR1 DFQATT, CDR2 SNEGSKA (reference sequence). In DNA form, the CDR3 reads TGCAGTGCGGCCCCGCCAGGGGGGAGCAATGAGCAGTTCTTC. Translated, it gives CSAAPPGGSNEQFF.

This clonotype was observed a few times. The CDR3 DNA follows: TGCAGTGCTACCGGCAACAACCCCTACGAGCAGTACTTC. It yields the protein CSATGNNPYEQYF. This chain joins TRBV20-1 and TRBJ2-7; D gene uncertain. Per the germline V gene, CDR1 is DFQATT and CDR2 is SNEGSKA (reference sequence). This CDR3 contains 13 residues. Trimming took 4 bases from V and 2 from J, leaving 12 bases between them.

This clonotype was found a few times. The CDR3 nucleotides are TGTGCCAGCAGCTTACCCCCGACTAGCGGGGGGGACAATGAGCAGTTCTTC. The encoded protein is CASSLPPTSGGDNEQFF. V and J are TRBV7-6 and TRBJ2-1, with 14 bases aligning to TRBD2. Germline V gives CDR1 SGHVS, CDR2 FNYEAQ. The CDR3 has 17 amino acids. J was trimmed by 5 bases and V by 2 bases; bases with no gene match: 5. The whole variable domain, remainder taken from reference TRBV7-6 and TRBJ2-1, is GAGVSQSPRYKVTKRGQDVALRCDPISGHVSLYWYRQALGQGPEFLTYFNYEAQQDKSGLPNDRFSAERPEGSISTLTIQRTEQRDSAMYRCASSLPPTSGGDNEQFFGPGTRLTVL.

This clonotype appeared many times. The rearrangement links TRBV5-6 to TRBJ2-7; no reliable D call. This CDR3 is built from 14 residues. V was clipped by 1 base and J by 3 bases, with 11 bases between them. Germline V gene lookup returns CDR1 SGHDT and CDR2 YYEEEE. The CDR3 DNA follows: TGTGCCAGCAGCTTGTGGGCAACCAACTACGAGCAGTACTTC. Residues: CASSLWATNYEQYF.

This chain links TRBV7-9 with TRBJ2-5; D unresolved. Germline CDR1 SEHNR, CDR2 FQNEAQ (reference sequence). V was trimmed by 5 bases and J by 1 base, leaving 11 bases between them. This CDR3 region has 14 residues. The CDR3 here is CASSVRAIQETQYF. CDR3 DNA sequence: TGTGCCAGCAGCGTCCGGGCCATCCAAGAGACCCAGTACTTC.

The CDR3 loop is CATSSGLSLVGELFF. DNA for the CDR3: TGTGCCACCAGCAGCGGTCTGTCCCTGGTCGGGGAGCTGTTTTTT. V gene TRBV15 combines with J gene TRBJ2-2; D is unclear. CDR1 is LNHNV, CDR2 YYDKDF, per germline (reference sequence). The CDR3 has 15 amino acids. V shed 3 bases and J shed 7 bases, with 15 bases lying between them.

V is TRBV30 and J is TRBJ2-3, with 8 nucleotides matching TRBD1. Germline CDR1 and CDR2: GTSNPN and SVGIG (reference sequence). With V trimmed by 0 bases and J by 9 bases, 2 bases remained unmatched. The CDR3 consists of 12 residues. The CDR3 loop is CAWSVTGETQYF. The CDR3 bases are TGTGCCTGGAGTGTGACAGGGGAGACGCAGTATTTT.

This chain uses TRBV20-1 with TRBJ1-5; a weak D match, TRBD1 (5 bases). The V end was cut by 6 bases, the J end by 0 bases, with 18 bases between. Germline CDR1 reads DFQATT; CDR2 reads SNEGSKA (reference sequence). The CDR3 sequence is 16 residues long. Here the CDR3 DNA reads TGCAGTGCCGTGCGGTGGGACCCAAATAGCAATCAGCCCCAGCATTTT. Amino acids: CSAVRWDPNSNQPQHF.

This chain links TRBV5-5 with TRBJ2-3; D not resolved. Germline CDR1 reads SGHKS; CDR2 reads YYEKEE (reference sequence). V lost 5 bases and J lost 3, with 7 bases in between. The CDR3 sequence is 12 residues long. The CDR3 coding sequence is TGTGCCAGCAGTAGGGTAACAGATACGCAGTATTTT. This encodes CASSRVTDTQYF.

This clonotype turned up a few times. The chain combines TRBV5-1 with TRBJ1-2; 10 nucleotides agree with TRBD1. The CDR3 runs 15 residues. In germline, CDR1 is SGHRS, CDR2 YFSETQ. Germline trimming cut 2 bases from V and 4 bases from J; bases unmatched to any gene: 5. CDR3 bases: TGCGCCAGCAGCTTTCTTCGGGACAGGGGCTATGGCTACACCTTC. Its translation: CASSFLRDRGYGYTF.

This clonotype was picked up a small number of times. The chain carries TRBV28 and TRBJ2-7; 7 bases align to TRBD2. From germline, CDR1 is MDHEN and CDR2 SYDVKM. J was trimmed by 1 base and V by 7 bases; bases with no gene match: 7. The CDR3 covers 14 residues. The CDR3 loop reads CASNVLASSYEQYF. The CDR3 DNA follows: TGTGCCAGCAACGTACTAGCGAGTTCCTACGAGCAGTACTTC.

This clonotype has more than one count but fewer than ten. This sequence joins TRBV5-5 and TRBJ2-7; the D is unclear. Germline V gene lookup returns CDR1 SGHKS and CDR2 YYEKEE (reference sequence). This CDR3 contains 15 residues. The V end was cut by 4 bases, the J end by 3 bases, with 17 bases between. CDR3: CASSRVSGRVYEQYF. CDR3 in DNA: TGTGCCAGCAGCCGGGTCAGTGGACGAGTCTACGAGCAGTACTTC.

V usage is TRBV6-1 and J usage is TRBJ2-2, with 7 bases identical to TRBD1. CDR1 and CDR2 from the germline V gene are MNHNS and SASEGT. V trimming: 6 bases; J trimming: 6 bases; junction bases outside the gene matches: 7. The CDR3 totals 14 residues. In nucleotides, the CDR3 is TGTGCCAGCAGGAGACAGGGTGGCTCCGGGGAGCTGTTTTTT. As protein: CASRRQGGSGELFF.

This sequence joins TRBV5-4 and TRBJ2-5; 12 bases are shared with TRBD1. CDR1 SGHNT and CDR2 YYREEE come from the germline V gene (reference sequence). The V and J ends lost 3 bases and 5 bases, in that order; junction bases with no gene match: 8. CDR3 length: 16 residues. The CDR3 here is CASSSPGQGAMETQYF. CDR3 nucleotides: TGTGCCAGCAGCTCGCCGGGACAGGGGGCGATGGAGACCCAGTACTTC.

In the case of this clonotype: The CDR3 carries no conserved terminal phenylalanine or tryptophan, so it likely arises from a read error. The rearrangement links TRBV4-3 to TRBJ2-5; D is uncertain. V was cut by 4 bases and J by 5 bases, with 11 bases left in between. The CDR3 spans 13 residues. Germline assignment: CDR1 LGHNA and CDR2 YSLEER. The CDR3 protein is CASSPSGRETQYI. The CDR3 nucleotides are TGCGCCAGCAGCCCTTCTGGTCGGGAGACCCAGTACATC.

This chain uses TRBV30 with TRBJ2-5; D possibly corresponds to TRBD1 (6 bases). Germline assignment: CDR1 GTSNPN and CDR2 SVGIG (reference sequence). The CDR3 contains 12 residues. V was shortened by 0 bases and J by 7 bases, with 9 bases between the two germline ends. The chain's CDR3 is CAWSVGAGTQYF. As DNA, the CDR3 is TGTGCCTGGAGTGTGGGGGCGGGGACCCAGTACTTC.